These 16 T cell receptor beta chains share one sample of origin, sequenced in a study of blood T cells in healthy people across ages. The second PCR ran about 6 to 12 cycles with a sample-barcoded 5' primer and J-beta primers. Via MiXCR, TCRdb re-called the 5' RACE reads, giving one row per CDR3 protein. The table shows about 680,000 distinct CDR3 sequences, with roughly 49% occurring only once. Sequenced material: blood. These TCRs come from a woman between 55 and 75 years old in good health.

This chain uses TRBV12-3 or TRBV12-4 with TRBJ2-4; perhaps TRBD2 as D (5 bases). The DNA end favors TRBJ2-7, so the J call may be wrong. The CDR3 is 12 residues long. The CDR3 DNA follows: TGTGCCAGCAGTTGGCAGGACTGCGAGCAGTACTTC. As protein: CASSWQDCEQYF.

The chain combines TRBV7-9 with TRBJ2-7; 9 bases line up with TRBD1. This CDR3 contains 17 residues. The V segment lost 5 bases and the J segment 6 bases; nucleotides outside the gene matches: 17. From germline, CDR1 is SEHNR and CDR2 FQNEAQ (reference sequence). CDR3 amino acids: CASSRYPTGGSKGEQYF. CDR3 DNA sequence: TGTGCCAGCAGCCGCTACCCAACAGGGGGCTCGAAAGGCGAGCAGTACTTC.

V usage is TRBV10-3 and J usage is TRBJ2-1; TRBD2 agrees at 11 bases. J gave up 7 bases and V 4 bases, and 9 bases lay outside the gene matches. Germline CDR1 is ENHRY and CDR2 is SYGVKD. This CDR3 has 16 residues. The CDR3: CAISGKLAGDQNEQFF. Here the CDR3 DNA reads TGTGCCATCAGTGGAAAACTAGCGGGAGACCAAAATGAGCAGTTCTTC.

The chain uses TRBV5-1 and TRBJ2-1; 11 bases are a match to TRBD2. Gene TRBJ2-7 matches the end of the DNA better, so the J call may be wrong. CDR1 and CDR2 (germline): SGHRS, YFSETQ. The CDR3 contains 16 residues. This chain's CDR3 is CASSSGLADSYNEQYF. In DNA, the CDR3 is TGCGCCAGCAGCTCGGGACTAGCGGACTCCTACAATGAGCAGTACTTC.

The V and J genes are TRBV7-2 and TRBJ2-1; tentatively, D is TRBD2 (5 bases). Matching the DNA end better, TRBJ2-7 makes the J call doubtful. The germline gives CDR1 SGHTA, CDR2 FQGNSA. The CDR3 totals 14 residues. The CDR3 DNA sequence: TGTGCCAGCAGCTTAGGGACTTTTTACAATGAGCAGTACTTC. Its protein product is CASSLGTFYNEQYF.

The chain joins TRBV7-9 to TRBJ2-1, with D tentatively TRBD1 (6 bases). The ends were cut back, 6 bases at V and 5 bases at J, with 17 bases in the middle. Looked up from germline, CDR1 is SEHNR and CDR2 is FQNEAQ (reference sequence). This CDR3 comprises 15 residues. The CDR3 spells CASRAGGQPNNEQFF. The DNA for the CDR3 is TGTGCCAGCAGGGCCGGTGGACAGCCGAACAATGAGCAGTTCTTC.

This clonotype has more than one count but fewer than ten. The chain recombines TRBV29-1 with TRBJ2-3; TRBD2 might be the D (5 bases). Trimming cost V 5 bases and J 4 bases, with 10 bases left between them. Germline assignment: CDR1 SQVTM and CDR2 ANQGSEA. The CDR3 sequence is 12 residues long. Here the CDR3 DNA reads TGCAGCGTTCGGGATCAGGCAGATACGCAGTATTTT. It encodes CSVRDQADTQYF.

J is TRBJ1-6 and V is TRBV7-3, with D perhaps matching TRBD1 (5 bases). V lost 5 bases and J 7 bases, leaving 12 bases between the germline ends. Germline CDR1 SGHTA, CDR2 FQGTGA. The CDR3 covers 14 residues. The chain's CDR3 is CASSLDTGNSPLHF. In DNA form, the CDR3 reads TGTGCCAGCAGCCTGGACACTGGCAATTCACCCCTCCACTTT.

This sequence joins TRBV11-1 and TRBJ2-5; D perhaps matches TRBD1 (5 bases). The germline CDR1 and CDR2 sequences are SGHAT and FQDESV (reference sequence). Trimming pared 1 base from V and 4 bases from J, leaving 13 bases between. This CDR3 is built from 15 residues. The CDR3 DNA reads TGTGCCAGCAGCTTAGTAGGCTACAGGACAGAGACCCAGTACTTC. Residues: CASSLVGYRTETQYF.

The count of this clonotype is one. The chain recombines TRBV5-1 with TRBJ2-1; D perhaps matches TRBD2 (6 bases). Trimming stripped 4 bases from V and 6 bases from J, with 14 bases between. Germline values: CDR1 SGHRS, CDR2 YFSETQ. This CDR3 region has 14 residues. This CDR3 is CASSPKRDSNEQFF. The CDR3 DNA sequence: TGCGCCAGCAGCCCAAAACGGGACTCCAATGAGCAGTTCTTC.

The chain links TRBV6-5 to TRBJ2-2; D unclear. CDR3 length equals 13 residues. Trimming took 0 bases from V and 6 from J, leaving 5 bases between them. Germline V gene sequence: CDR1 MNHEY, CDR2 SVGAGI. The CDR3, as DNA: TGTGCCAGCAGTTACTCGATGGCCGGGGAGCTGTTTTTT. Encoded protein: CASSYSMAGELFF.

In the case of this clonotype: It may be a read error: a sequence one base away is much more abundant. This chain joins TRBV7-9 and TRBJ2-7; weak D call: TRBD1 (5 bases). Germline CDR1 is SEHNR and CDR2 is FQNEAQ (reference sequence). Between the trimmed V and J ends, which lost 2 bases and 0 bases, there was a span of 8 bases. There are 14 residues in the CDR3. The CDR3 loop is CASSLLDTSYEQYF. In DNA, the CDR3 is TGTGCCAGCAGCTTACTGGACACCTCCTACGAGCAGTACTTC.

This chain connects TRBV7-9 to TRBJ2-7; no reliable D call. Germline V gene data show CDR1 as SEHNR and CDR2 as FQNEAQ (reference sequence). The germline V and J ends were trimmed by 5 bases and 7 bases, with 12 bases remaining between them. The CDR3 totals 12 residues. The CDR3 here is CASSHNAQEQYF. Written as DNA, the CDR3 is TGTGCCAGCAGCCATAACGCACAAGAGCAGTACTTC.

The chain employs TRBV20-1 and TRBJ2-1; the match to TRBD2 covers 12 bases. V shed 0 bases and J 6 bases; nucleotides not matched to a gene: 9. This CDR3 has 17 residues. CDR1 and CDR2 from the germline V gene are DFQATT and SNEGSKA (reference sequence). The CDR3 DNA sequence: TGCAGTGCTAGAGATGCTAGCGGGAGGGCCCTCCTCAATGAGCAGTTCTTC. Translation gives CSARDASGRALLNEQFF.

The rearrangement uses TRBV28 and TRBJ1-2; tentative D call: TRBD1 (6 bases). The germline gives CDR1 MDHEN, CDR2 SYDVKM. V was shortened by 1 base and J by 2 bases, with 11 bases between the two germline ends. This CDR3 comprises 15 residues. The CDR3 DNA sequence: TGTGCCAGCAGTTTATTTGTGGGGGCCAACTATGGCTACACCTTC. Protein: CASSLFVGANYGYTF.

This chain links TRBV6-6 with TRBJ2-2; 9 bases are a match to TRBD1. CDR3 size: 15 residues. Germline V lookup: CDR1 MNHNY, CDR2 SVGAGI (reference sequence). The V and J ends lost 10 bases and 4 bases, in that order; junction bases with no gene match: 10. The DNA for the CDR3 is TGTGCCACCCAGGGGGACAGGGTCAGCACCGGGGAGCTGTTTTTT. This translates into CATQGDRVSTGELFF.